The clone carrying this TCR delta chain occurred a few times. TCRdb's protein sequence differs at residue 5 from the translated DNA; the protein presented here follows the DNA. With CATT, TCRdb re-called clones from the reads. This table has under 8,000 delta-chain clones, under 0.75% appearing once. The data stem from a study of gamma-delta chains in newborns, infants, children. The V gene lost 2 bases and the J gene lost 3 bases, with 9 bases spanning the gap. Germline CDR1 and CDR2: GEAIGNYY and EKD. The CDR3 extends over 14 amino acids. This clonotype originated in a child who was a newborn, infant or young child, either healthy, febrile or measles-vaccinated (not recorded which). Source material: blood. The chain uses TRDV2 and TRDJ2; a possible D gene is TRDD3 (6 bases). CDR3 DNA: TGTGCCTGTGACATGTGGGATATGACAGCACAACTCTTCTTT. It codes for CACDMWDMTAQLFF.